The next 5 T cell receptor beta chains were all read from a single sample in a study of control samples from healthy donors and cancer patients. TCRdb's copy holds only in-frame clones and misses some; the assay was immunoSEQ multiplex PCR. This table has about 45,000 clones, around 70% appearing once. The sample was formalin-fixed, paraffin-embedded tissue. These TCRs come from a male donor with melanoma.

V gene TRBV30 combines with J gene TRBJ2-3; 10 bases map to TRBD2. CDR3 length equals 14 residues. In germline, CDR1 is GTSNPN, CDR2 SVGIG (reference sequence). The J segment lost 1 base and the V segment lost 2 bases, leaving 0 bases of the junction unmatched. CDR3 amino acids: CAWSSGRGTDTQYF. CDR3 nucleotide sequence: TGTGCCTGGAGTAGCGGGAGGGGCACAGATACGCAGTATTTT.

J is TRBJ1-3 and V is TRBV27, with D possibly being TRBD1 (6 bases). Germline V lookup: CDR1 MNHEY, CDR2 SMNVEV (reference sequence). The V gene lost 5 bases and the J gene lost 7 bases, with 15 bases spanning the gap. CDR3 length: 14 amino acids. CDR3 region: CASSIRGSGNTIYF. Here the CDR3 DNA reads TGTGCCAGCAGTATCAGGGGAAGCGGGAACACCATATATTTT.

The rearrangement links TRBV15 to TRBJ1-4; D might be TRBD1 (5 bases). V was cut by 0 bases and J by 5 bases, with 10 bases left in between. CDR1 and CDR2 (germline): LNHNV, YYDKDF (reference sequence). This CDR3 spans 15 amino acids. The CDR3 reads CATSRDQGGNEKLFF. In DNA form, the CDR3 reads TGTGCCACCAGCAGAGATCAGGGCGGAAATGAAAAACTGTTTTTT.

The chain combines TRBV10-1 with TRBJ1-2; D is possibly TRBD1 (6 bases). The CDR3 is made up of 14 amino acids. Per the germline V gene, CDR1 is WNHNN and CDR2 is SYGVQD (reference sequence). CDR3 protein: CAGPRTVQFYGYTF. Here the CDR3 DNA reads TGCGCTGGCCCTAGGACAGTGCAATTCTATGGCTACACCTTC.

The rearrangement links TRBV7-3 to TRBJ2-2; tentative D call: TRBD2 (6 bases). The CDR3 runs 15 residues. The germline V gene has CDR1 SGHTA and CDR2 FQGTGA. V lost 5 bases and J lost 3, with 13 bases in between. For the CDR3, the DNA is TGTGCCAGCAGCCCAATAGCGGAACACACCGGGGAGCTGTTTTTT. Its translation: CASSPIAEHTGELFF.